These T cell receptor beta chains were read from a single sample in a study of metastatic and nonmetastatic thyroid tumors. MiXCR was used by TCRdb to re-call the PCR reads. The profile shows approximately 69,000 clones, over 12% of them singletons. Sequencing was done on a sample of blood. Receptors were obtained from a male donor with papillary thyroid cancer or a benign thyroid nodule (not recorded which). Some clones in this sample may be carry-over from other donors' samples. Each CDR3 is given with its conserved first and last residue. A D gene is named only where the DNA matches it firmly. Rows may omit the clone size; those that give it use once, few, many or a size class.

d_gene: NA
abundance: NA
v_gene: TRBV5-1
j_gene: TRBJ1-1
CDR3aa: CTSGLAGTLNTEAFF
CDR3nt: TGCACCAGCGGCTTGGCCGGCACCCTGAACACTGAAGCTTTCTTT

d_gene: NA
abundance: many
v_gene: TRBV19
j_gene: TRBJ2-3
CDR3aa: CASSSGQPGTQYF
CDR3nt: TGTGCCAGTAGTAGCGGACAGCCGGGGACGCAGTATTTT

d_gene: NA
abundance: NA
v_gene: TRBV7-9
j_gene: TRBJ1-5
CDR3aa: CASSIGGENQPQHF
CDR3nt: TGTGCCAGCAGCATAGGGGGTGAAAATCAGCCCCAGCATTTT

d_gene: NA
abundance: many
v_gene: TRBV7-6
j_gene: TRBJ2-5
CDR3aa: CASSLAGGWGETQYF
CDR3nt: TGTGCCAGCAGCTTAGCTGGCGGGTGGGGAGAGACCCAGTACTTC

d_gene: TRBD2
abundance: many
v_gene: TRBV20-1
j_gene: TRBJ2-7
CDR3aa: CSAEDSGRGYEQYF
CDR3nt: TGCAGTGCTGAAGATAGCGGGAGGGGGTACGAGCAGTACTTC

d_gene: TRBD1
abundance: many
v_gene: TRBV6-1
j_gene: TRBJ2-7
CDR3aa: CASSEYGTGTYEQYF
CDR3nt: TGTGCCAGCAGTGAATATGGGACAGGGACCTACGAGCAGTACTTC

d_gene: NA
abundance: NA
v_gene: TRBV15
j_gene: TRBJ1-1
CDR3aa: CATSRDLGGTEAFF
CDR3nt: TGTGCCACCAGCAGAGATTTGGGAGGAACTGAAGCTTTCTTT

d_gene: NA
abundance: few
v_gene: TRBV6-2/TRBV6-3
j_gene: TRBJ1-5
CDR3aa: CASSCSRGERNQSQHF
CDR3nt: TGTGCCAGCAGTTGCTCGAGGGGCGAGCGCAATCAGTCCCAGCATTTT

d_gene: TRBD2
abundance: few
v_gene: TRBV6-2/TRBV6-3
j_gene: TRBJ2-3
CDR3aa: CASSRTSGGAVTDTQYF
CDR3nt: TGTGCCAGCAGTCGGACTAGCGGGGGGGCCGTGACAGATACGCAGTATTTT

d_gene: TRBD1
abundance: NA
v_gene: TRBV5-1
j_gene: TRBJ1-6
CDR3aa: CASSLRGDYGSPLHF
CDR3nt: TGCGCCAGCAGTCTCAGGGGGGATTATGGTTCACCCCTCCACTTT